Detailed here is one TCR beta chain. Its binding antigen is unknown. It has no much larger one-base neighbor in the sample; base qualities were not kept. These data originate in a study of blood T cell repertoires in COVID-19 (TCRdb year 2020). The study in broad terms: The collaborator samples originated in the United States, Italy and Spain and spanned the acute and convalescent phases of COVID-19. A de-identified subject ID, COVID-19 status, age in years and sex were almost always included in the sample metadata. The material from the prospective study consisted of cDNA or gDNA derived from T cells, B-cell-depleted T cells, or PBMCs. Deeply sampled blood TCRbeta repertoires from subjects exposed to, actively infected with, or recovered from COVID-19 were included in the dataset. Samples came from the ongoing ImmuneRACE study (first 160 participants) plus 1,254 subjects from 6 global collaborators. Where HLA class I and class II types were available, the types were taken from metadata supplied by the sample provider, not from assay-based typing. The repertoires were released in a freely available public database intended as a resource for research on the immune response to SARS-CoV-2. The full study reports these points: How much clinical and demographic metadata was included differed by source and by participant, and the metadata was provided uncurated.

The junction carries 11 bases between V and J, which are trimmed by 4 bases and 8 bases respectively. Taken from the germline V gene, the CDR1 and CDR2 loops are SGHDN and FVKESK. The CDR3 runs 12 amino acids, cysteine and phenylalanine included. Of the read, only the CDR3 DNA is kept; its 36 bases are in frame from base 1. One collaborating source in Seattle enrolled patients while the patients were actively infected and followed the patients over time throughout the course of disease. Each collaborating institution followed its own protocols to collect whole blood in K2EDTA tubes. For TCRbeta analysis, collaborators shipped samples as frozen whole blood, isolated PBMCs, or DNA extracted from either of those sample types. TCRbeta CDR3 regions were amplified from genomic DNA by means of the immunoSEQ Assay, a bias-controlled multiplex PCR. The study's own analysis went as follows. Within the assay, amplification of reference gene primers was used to estimate how many nucleated cells each sample contained. To quantify the absolute abundance of each unique TCRbeta CDR3 rearrangement, sequence reads were collapsed and filtered. Productive Simpson clonality was computed per sample as the square root of Simpson's diversity index over productive rearrangements. The table was pulled from immuneACCESS by TCRdb, which kept in-frame rearrangements only. Such tables lose some clones; where checked, under half of the loss comes from unresolved V genes, and the rest has no known cause. D and trimming come from the DNA, and the V and J calls and clone size come from that table. The sample yields a few hundred thousand clones; approximately 86% were counted once. The top ten clonotypes cover about 7.1% of the sample.

This receptor was taken from a woman aged 55-70 years with COVID-19, enrolled during active disease. The chain joins TRBV14 to TRBJ1-2; the D gene identity is not certain. The material sequenced was peripheral blood. DNA sequence: TGTGCCAGCAGCCCTTCGGGGTACGGCTACACCTTC. This codes for CASSPSGYGYTF.